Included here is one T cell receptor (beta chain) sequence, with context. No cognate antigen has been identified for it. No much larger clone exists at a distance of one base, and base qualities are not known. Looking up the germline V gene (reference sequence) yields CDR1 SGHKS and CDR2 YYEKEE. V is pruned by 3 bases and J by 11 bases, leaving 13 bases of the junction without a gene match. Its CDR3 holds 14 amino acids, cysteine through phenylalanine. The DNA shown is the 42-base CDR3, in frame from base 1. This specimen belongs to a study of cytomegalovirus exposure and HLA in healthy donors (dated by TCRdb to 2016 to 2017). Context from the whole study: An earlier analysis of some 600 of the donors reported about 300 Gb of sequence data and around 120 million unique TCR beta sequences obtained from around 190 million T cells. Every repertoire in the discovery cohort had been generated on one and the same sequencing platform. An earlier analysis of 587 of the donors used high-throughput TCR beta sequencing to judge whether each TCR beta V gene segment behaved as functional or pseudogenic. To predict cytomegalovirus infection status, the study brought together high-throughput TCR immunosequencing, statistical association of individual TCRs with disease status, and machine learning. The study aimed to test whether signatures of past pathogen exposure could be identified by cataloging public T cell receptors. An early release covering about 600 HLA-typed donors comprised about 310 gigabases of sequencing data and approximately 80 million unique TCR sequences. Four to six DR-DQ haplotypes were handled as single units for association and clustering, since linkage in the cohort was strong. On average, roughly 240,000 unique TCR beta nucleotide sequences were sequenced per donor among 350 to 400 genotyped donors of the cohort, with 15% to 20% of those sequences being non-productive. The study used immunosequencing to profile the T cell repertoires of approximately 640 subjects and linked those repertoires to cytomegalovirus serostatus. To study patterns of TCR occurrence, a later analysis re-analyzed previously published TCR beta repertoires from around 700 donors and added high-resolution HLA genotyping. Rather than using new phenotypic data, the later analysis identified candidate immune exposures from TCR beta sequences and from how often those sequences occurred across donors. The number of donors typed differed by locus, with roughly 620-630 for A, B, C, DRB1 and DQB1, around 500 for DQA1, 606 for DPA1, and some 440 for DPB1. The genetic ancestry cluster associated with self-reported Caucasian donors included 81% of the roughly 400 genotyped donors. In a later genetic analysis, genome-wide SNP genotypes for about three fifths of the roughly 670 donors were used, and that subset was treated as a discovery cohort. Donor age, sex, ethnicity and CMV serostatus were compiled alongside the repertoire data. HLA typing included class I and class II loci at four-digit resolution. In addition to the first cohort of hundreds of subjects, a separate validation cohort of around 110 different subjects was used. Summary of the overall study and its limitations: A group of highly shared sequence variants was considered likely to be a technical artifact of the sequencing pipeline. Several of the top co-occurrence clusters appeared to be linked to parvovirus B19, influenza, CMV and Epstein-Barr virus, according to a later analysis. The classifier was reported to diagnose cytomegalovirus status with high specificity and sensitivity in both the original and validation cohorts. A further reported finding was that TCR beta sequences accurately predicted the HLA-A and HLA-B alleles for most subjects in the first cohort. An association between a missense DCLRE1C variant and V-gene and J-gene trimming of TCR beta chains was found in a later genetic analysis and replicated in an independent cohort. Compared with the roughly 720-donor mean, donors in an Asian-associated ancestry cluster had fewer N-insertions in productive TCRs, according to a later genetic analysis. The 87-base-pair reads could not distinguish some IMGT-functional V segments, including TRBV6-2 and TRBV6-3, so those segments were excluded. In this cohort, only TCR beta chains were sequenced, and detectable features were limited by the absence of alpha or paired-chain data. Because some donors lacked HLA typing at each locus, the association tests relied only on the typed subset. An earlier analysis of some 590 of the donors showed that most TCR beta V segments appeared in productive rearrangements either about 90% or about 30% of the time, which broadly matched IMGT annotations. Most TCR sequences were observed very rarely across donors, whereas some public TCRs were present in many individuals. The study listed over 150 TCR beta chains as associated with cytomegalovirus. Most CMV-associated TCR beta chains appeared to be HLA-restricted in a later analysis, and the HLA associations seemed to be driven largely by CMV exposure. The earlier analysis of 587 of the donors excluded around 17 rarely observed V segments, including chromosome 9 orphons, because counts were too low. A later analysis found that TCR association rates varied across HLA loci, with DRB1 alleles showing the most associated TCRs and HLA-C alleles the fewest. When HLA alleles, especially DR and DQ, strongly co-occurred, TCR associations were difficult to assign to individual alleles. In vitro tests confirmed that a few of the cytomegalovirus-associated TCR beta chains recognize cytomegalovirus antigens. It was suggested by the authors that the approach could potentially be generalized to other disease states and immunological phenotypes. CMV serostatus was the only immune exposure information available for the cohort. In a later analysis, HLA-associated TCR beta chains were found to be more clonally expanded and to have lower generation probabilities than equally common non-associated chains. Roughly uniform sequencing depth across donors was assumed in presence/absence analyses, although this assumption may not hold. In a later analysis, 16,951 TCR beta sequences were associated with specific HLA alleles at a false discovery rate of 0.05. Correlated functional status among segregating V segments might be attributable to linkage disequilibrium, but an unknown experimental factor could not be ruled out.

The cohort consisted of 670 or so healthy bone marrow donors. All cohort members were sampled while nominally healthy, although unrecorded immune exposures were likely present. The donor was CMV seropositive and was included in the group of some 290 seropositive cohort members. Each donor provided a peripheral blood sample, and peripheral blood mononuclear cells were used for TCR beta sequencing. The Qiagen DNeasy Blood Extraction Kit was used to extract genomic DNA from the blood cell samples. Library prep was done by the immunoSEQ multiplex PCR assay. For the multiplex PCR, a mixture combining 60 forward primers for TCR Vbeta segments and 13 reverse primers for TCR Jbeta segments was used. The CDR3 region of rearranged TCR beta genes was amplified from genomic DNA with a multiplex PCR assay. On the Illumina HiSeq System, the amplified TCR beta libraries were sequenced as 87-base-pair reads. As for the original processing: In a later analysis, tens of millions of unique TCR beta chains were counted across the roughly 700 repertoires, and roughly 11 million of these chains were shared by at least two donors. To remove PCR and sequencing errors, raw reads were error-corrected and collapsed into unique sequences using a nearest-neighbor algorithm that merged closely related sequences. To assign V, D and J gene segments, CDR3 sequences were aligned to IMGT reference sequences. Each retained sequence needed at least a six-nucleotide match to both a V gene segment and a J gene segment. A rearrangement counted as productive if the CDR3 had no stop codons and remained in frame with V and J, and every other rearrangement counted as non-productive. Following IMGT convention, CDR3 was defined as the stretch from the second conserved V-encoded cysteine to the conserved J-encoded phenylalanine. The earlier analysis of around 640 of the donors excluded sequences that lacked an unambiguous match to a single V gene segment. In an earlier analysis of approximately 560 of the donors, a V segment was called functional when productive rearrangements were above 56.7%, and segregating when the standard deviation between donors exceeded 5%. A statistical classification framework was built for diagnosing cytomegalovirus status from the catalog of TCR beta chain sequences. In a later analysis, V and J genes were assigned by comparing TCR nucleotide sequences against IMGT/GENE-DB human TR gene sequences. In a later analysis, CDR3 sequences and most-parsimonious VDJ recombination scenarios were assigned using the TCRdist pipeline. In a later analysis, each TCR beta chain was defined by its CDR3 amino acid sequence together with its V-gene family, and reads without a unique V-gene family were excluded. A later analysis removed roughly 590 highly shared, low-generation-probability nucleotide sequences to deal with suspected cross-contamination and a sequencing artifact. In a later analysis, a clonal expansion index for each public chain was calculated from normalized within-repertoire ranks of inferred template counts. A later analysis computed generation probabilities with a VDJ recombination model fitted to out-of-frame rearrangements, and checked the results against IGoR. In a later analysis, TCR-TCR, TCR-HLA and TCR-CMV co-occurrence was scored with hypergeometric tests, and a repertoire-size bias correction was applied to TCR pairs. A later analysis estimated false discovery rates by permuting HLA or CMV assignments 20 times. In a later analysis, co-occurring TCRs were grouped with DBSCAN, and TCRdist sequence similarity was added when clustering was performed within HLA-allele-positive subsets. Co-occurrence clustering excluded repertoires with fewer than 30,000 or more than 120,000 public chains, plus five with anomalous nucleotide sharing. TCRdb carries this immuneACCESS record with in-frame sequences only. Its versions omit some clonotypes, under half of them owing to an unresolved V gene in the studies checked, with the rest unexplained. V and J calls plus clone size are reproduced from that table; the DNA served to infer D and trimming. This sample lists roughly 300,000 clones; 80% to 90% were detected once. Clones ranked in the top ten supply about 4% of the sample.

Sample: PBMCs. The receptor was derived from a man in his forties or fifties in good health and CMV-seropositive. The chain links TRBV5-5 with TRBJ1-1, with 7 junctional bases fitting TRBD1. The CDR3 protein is CASSSGVQGVDAFF. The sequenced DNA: TGTGCCAGCAGCTCTGGAGTTCAGGGGGTGGATGCTTTCTTT.